This T cell receptor (beta chain) originates from a study of spatial heterogeneity in lung cancer. About the study: For the average unique TCR and UMI combination, more than ten occurrences appeared in raw reads.

A few counts support this clonotype. Its antigen is not identified. The CDR3 has 16 amino acids. Per the germline V gene, CDR1 is GTSNPN and CDR2 is SVGIG (reference sequence). V dropped 0 bases and J dropped 5; count of bases not matched to a gene: 8. In the library, each TCR cDNA molecule bore its own unique molecular identifier. TCRdb reprocessed the 5' RACE reads via MiXCR and lists one record per CDR3 protein. Of tens of thousands of distinct CDR3 sequences listed, 5.2% are singletons. Whole-study results and caveats: Ubiquitous expanded tumor TCRs showed up in blood more at resection than follow-up.

Time point indicated: sample taken at primary tumor resection. Sequencing of whole RNA from tumor, nontumor lung or frozen PBMC involved no sorting. There were 72 donors, all of them untreated patients with early-stage non-small cell lung cancer. The rearrangement joins TRBV30 to TRBJ2-1; 9 bases agree with TRBD2. The sequence derives from a female donor with early-stage non-small cell lung cancer. The specimen comprised PBMCs, sampled at surgery. CDR3 nucleotides: TGTGCCTGGAGTGTAAGGTCCCTAGCGGGGCACAATGAGCAGTTCTTC. This gives the protein CAWSVRSLAGHNEQFF.